The clone carrying this T cell receptor (beta chain) occurred many times. TCRdb reprocessed the 5' RACE reads with MiXCR, giving one entry per CDR3 protein. This table has about 36,000 distinct CDR3 sequences, approximately 8% appearing once. Described time point: blood at routine non-recurrence follow-up after resection. The CDR3 totals 11 residues. Looked up from germline, CDR1 is MDHEN and CDR2 is SYDVKM. Trimming stripped 1 base from V and 5 bases from J, with 3 bases between. The record originates from a study of spatial heterogeneity in lung cancer. Study information: Available PBMC from follow-up, collected a median of around two years after resection, underwent sequencing.

The chain joins TRBV28 to TRBJ2-7; D unresolved. This clonotype was sampled from a male donor with early-stage non-small cell lung cancer. This specimen was PBMCs, taken at follow-up. CDR3 residues: CASSLSDEQYF. The CDR3 DNA reads as TGTGCCAGCAGTTTATCGGACGAGCAGTACTTC.